This TCR beta chain was sequenced during a study of blood T cells in healthy people across ages. Together with a sample-barcoded 5' primer, a J-beta primer mix was included in a second PCR lasting about 6 to 11 cycles. All cDNA molecules were each tagged by a template-switch adaptor with 12 random nucleotides. TCRdb recomputed calls from the 5' RACE reads with MiXCR, one row per CDR3 protein. This table holds about 1.8 million distinct CDR3 sequences, approximately 50% found once. Drawing of peripheral blood yielded approximately 10 milliliters from each donor. This clonotype has more than one count but fewer than ten. The clonotype was recovered from a woman aged 40 to 50 in good health. Sequencing was done on a sample of blood.

CDR3 sequence: CSVEIGAGYTF. CDR3 DNA: TGCAGCGTTGAAATAGGGGCTGGCTACACCTTC. The gene calls are TRBV29-1 and TRBJ1-2, with D maybe TRBD1 (5 bases). This CDR3 comprises 11 residues. The germline CDR1 and CDR2 sequences are SQVTM and ANQGSEA. V was trimmed by 2 bases and J by 7 bases, leaving 8 bases between them.